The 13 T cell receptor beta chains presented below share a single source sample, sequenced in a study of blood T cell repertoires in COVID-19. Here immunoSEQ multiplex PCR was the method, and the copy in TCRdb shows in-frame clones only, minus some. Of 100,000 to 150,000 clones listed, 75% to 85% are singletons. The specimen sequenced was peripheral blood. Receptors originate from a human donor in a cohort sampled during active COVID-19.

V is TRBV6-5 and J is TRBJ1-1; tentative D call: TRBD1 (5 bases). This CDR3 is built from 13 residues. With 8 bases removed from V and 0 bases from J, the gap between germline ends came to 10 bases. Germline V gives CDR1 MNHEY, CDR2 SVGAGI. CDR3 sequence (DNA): TGTGCCAGCCTGGGGGGGATGAACACTGAAGCTTTCTTT. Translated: CASLGGMNTEAFF.

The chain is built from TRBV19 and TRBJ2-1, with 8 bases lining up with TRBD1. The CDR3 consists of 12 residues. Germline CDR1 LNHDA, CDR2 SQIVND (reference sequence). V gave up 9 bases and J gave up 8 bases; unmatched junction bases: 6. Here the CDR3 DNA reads TGTGCCAGCCACAGGGGGTTGGATGAGCAGTTCTTC. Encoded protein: CASHRGLDEQFF.

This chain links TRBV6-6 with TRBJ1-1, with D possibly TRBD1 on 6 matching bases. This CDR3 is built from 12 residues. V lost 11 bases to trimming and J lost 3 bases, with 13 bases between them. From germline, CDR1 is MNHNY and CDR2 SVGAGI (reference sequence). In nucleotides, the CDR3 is TGTGCCGTACAGGGTACGGACACTGAAGCTTTCTTT. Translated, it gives CAVQGTDTEAFF.

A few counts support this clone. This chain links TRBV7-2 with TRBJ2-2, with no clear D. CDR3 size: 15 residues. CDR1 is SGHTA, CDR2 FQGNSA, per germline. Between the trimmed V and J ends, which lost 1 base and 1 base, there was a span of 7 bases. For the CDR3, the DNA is TGTGCCAGCAGCTTAGGGCTCTTGAACACCGGGGAGCTGTTTTTT. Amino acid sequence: CASSLGLLNTGELFF.

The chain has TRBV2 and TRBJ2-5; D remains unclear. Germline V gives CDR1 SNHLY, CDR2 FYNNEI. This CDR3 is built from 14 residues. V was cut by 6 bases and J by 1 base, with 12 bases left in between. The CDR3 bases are TGTGCCAGCAGAAATGAGATAATCCAAGAGACCCAGTACTTC. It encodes CASRNEIIQETQYF.

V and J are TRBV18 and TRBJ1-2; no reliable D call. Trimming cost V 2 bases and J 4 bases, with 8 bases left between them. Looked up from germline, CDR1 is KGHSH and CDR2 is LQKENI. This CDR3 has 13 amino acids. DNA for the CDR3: TGTGCCAGCTCACCAGAGAGTGCCTATGGCTACACCTTC. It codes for CASSPESAYGYTF.

CDR3 sequence (DNA): TGTGCCAGCAGCTGGACAGGGAGCGGGGGGGCGAAGACCCAGTACTTC. It encodes CASSWTGSGGAKTQYF. The chain couples TRBV11-2 to TRBJ2-5; 10 nucleotides line up with TRBD2. The germline CDR1 and CDR2 sequences are SGHAT and FQNNGV. This CDR3 spans 16 amino acids. V shed 4 bases and J 6 bases; nucleotides not matched to a gene: 11.

CDR3 in amino acids: CASRVEPYNEQFF. CDR3 nucleotides: TGTGCCAGCAGGGTTGAGCCCTACAATGAGCAGTTCTTC. V usage is TRBV12-3 or TRBV12-4 and J usage is TRBJ2-1; no definite D call. The V end lost 6 bases, the J end lost 2 bases, and 8 bases lay between the germline ends. The CDR3 length is 13 residues.

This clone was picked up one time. The CDR3 bases are TGCGCCAGCAGCTTGGTGCCAGGGGGCTCAGATACGCAGTATTTT. It translates to CASSLVPGGSDTQYF. The V gene is TRBV5-1, the J gene TRBJ2-3; 8 bases map to TRBD1. Germline lookup yields CDR1 SGHRS and CDR2 YFSETQ. The CDR3 is made up of 15 amino acids. The ends lost 0 bases at V and 4 bases at J; junction bases unmatched: 4.

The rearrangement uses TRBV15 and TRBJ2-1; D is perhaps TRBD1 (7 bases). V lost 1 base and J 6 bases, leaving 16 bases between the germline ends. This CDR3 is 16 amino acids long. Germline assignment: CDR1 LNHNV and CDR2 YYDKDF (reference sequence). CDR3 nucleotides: TGTGCCACCAGCAGAGGCAGGCGACAGGGAGGCAATGAGCAGTTCTTC. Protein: CATSRGRRQGGNEQFF.

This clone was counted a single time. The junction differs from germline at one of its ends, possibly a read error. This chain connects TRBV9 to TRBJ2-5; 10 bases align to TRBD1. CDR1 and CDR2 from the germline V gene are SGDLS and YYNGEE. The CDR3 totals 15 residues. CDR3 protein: CASSPRTGGQGTQYF. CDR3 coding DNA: TGTGCCAGCAGCCCCCGGACAGGGGGACAAGGGACCCAGTACTTC.

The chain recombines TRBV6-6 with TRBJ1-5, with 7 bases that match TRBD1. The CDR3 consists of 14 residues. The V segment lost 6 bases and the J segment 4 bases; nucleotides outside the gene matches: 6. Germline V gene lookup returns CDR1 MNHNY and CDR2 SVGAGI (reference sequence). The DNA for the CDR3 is TGTGCCAGCAGGTCCGGGACAGTGAATCAGCCCCAGCATTTT. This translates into CASRSGTVNQPQHF.

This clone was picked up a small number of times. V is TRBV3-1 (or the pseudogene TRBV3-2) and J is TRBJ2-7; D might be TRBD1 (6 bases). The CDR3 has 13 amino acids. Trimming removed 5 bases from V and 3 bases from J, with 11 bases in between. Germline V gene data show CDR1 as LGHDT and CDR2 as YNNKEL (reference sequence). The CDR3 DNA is TGTGCCAGCAGCTTTCACAGGGACTACGAGCAGTACTTC. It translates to CASSFHRDYEQYF.